This T cell receptor (beta chain) derives from a study of T cells in Graves' hyperthyroidism and ophthalmopathy. The study, taken as a whole, reports: Blood also showed most of the thyroid clonotypes that were expanded above 0.001.

This clonotype was detected many times. Its antigen is unidentified. Researchers took RNA transcripts and amplified the TCR beta CDR3 regions from them. The primer set for the first-round RT-PCR of the TCR CDR3 was HTBI. TCRdb passed the multiplex PCR reads through MiXCR, listing each CDR3 protein once. The sample has about 400,000 distinct CDR3 sequences, roughly 15% seen once; the top ten hold approximately 19%. The CDR3 is 13 amino acids. CDR1 and CDR2 (germline): LGHDT, YNNKEL (reference sequence). V shed 10 bases, J shed 0 bases, and the junction held 3 bases outside the gene matches. The cohort's ophthalmopathy patients, a group with duration under 3 months, had a Clinical Activity Score of at least 3 and a NOSPECS grade of at least 4.

Sequenced material: blood. The chain carries TRBV3-1 and TRBJ2-3; TRBD2 matches at 8 bases. The receptor was derived from a woman aged 60-75 years with Graves' ophthalmopathy. The CDR3 DNA reads as TGTGCCACACTAGCGGCTAGCACAGATACGCAGTATTTT. Residues: CATLAASTDTQYF.